This TCR beta chain was found in a study of vaccination and CD4 T cells after COVID-19. Treatment: roughly ten-day PBMC culture with coronavirus spike peptide pools or control peptides (ViraFEST assay). Fresh replacement IL-2 medium substituted for half the medium on days 3 and 7. CD4+ T cells that had been cultured provided DNA sequenced with the Oncomine TCR Beta short-read assay. DNA came from CD4+ T cells after culture. TCRdb reprocessed the PCR reads via MiXCR and lists one record per CDR3 protein. Of under 20,000 distinct CDR3 sequences listed, about 39% were seen once; the top ten hold 7.2%. The CDR3 extends over 15 amino acids. Germline lookup yields CDR1 MNHEY and CDR2 SMNVEV (reference sequence). V was trimmed by 3 bases and J by 0 bases, leaving 11 bases between them. Study results and caveats: Convalescent patients' vaccine-specific clones were spike mono-reactive in 304 of 307 cases. Convalescent patients studied were relatively few, and early post-infection timepoints were absent.

As for this clonotype: The antigen remains unidentified.

Material: CD4+ T cells from blood, cultured in vitro, obtained after SARS-CoV-2 vaccination. This chain uses TRBV27 with TRBJ1-1, with unresolved D. This clonotype originated in a human donor who had recovered from COVID-19. CDR3 sequence: CASSLSTPVNTEAFF. DNA of the CDR3: TGTGCCAGCAGTTTGTCAACACCGGTGAACACTGAAGCTTTCTTT.